The clone carrying this TCR beta chain has just one count. This specimen belongs to a study of shared T cell receptors in the human thymus. Assay: immunoSEQ multiplex PCR; the TCRdb copy retains only in-frame clones and omits some. This table holds about 400,000 clones, approximately 95% found once. The sample consisted of thymocytes. The TCR comes from a human donor.

The CDR3 DNA reads as TGTGCCAGCTCAACCCTGGGCTCTCCTTTGAACAATGAGCAGTTCTTC. This translates into CASSTLGSPLNNEQFF. The chain combines TRBV18 with TRBJ2-1; D gene uncertain. Per germline, CDR1 KGHSH and CDR2 LQKENI. The V gene lost 5 bases and the J gene lost 5 bases, with 19 bases spanning the gap. There are 16 residues in the CDR3.